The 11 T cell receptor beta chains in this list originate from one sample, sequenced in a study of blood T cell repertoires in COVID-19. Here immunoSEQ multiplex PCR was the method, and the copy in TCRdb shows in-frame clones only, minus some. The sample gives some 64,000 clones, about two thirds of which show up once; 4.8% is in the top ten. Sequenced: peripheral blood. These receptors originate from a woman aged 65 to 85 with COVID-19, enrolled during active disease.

CDR3 DNA: TGCGCCAGCAGCTTGGACAGCTCTGGAAACACCATATATTTT. This encodes CASSLDSSGNTIYF. The genes are TRBV5-1 and TRBJ1-3; D is unresolved. The CDR3 runs 14 residues. Trimming removed 0 bases from V and 0 bases from J, with 4 bases in between. Germline lookup yields CDR1 SGHRS and CDR2 YFSETQ.

CDR3 DNA: TGTGCCAGCAGTTTTTGGTCCATGTCACTACAAGAGACCCAGTACTTC. Its translation is CASSFWSMSLQETQYF. V is TRBV28 and J is TRBJ2-5; the D is unclear. Per the germline V gene, CDR1 is MDHEN and CDR2 is SYDVKM. V lost 3 bases and J lost 2, with 16 bases in between. The CDR3 extends over 16 amino acids. The full variable domain, in which reference TRBV28 and TRBJ2-5 provide the parts outside the CDR3, is DVKVTQSSRYLVKRTGEKVFLECVQDMDHENMFWYRQDPGLGLRLIYFSYDVKMKEKGDIPEGYSVSREKKERFSLILESASTNQTSMYLCASSFWSMSLQETQYFGPGTRLLVL.

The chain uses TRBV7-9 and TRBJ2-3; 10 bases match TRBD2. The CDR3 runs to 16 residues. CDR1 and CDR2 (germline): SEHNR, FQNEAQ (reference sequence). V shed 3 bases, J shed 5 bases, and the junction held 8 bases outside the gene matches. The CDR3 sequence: CASSLLTTSGLDTQYF. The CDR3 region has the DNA TGTGCCAGCAGCTTGCTCACGACTAGCGGGCTAGATACGCAGTATTTT.

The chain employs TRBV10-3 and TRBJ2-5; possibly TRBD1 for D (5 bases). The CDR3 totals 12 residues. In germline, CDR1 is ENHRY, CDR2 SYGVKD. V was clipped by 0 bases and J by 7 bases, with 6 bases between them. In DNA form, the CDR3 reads TGTGCCATCAGTGAGTCGACAGTGACCCAGTACTTC. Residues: CAISESTVTQYF.

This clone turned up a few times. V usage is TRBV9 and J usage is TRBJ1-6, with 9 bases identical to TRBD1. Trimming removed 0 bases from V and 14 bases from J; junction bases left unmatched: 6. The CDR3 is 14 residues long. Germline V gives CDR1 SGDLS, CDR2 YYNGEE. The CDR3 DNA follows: TGTGCCAGCAGCGTAGAAGGGACAGGGAGAACCCTCCACTTT. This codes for CASSVEGTGRTLHF. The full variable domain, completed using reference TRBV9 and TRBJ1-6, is DSGVTQTPKHLITATGQRVTLRCSPRSGDLSVYWYQQSLDQGLQFLIQYYNGEERAKGNILERFSAQQFPDLHSELNLSSLELGDSALYFCASSVEGTGRTLHFGNGTRLTVT.

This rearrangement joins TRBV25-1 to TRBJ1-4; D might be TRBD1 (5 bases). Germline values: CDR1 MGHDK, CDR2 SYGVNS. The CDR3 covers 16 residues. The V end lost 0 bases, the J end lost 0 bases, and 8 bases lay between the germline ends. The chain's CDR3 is CASSEYRGATNEKLFF. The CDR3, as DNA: TGTGCCAGCAGTGAATATCGGGGGGCAACTAATGAAAAACTGTTTTTT. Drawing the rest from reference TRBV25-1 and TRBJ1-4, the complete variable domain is EADIYQTPRYLVIGTGKKITLECSQTMGHDKMYWYQQDPGMELHLIHYSYGVNSTEKGDLSSESTVSRIRTEHFPLTLESARPSHTSQYLCASSEYRGATNEKLFFGSGTQLSVL.

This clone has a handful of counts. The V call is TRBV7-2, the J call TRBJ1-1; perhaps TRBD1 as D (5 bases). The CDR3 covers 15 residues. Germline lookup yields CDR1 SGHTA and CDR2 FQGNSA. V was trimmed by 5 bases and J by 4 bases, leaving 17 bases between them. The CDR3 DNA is TGTGCCAGCAGCCGCAGGGAGGGGTTGGGCACTGAAGCTTTCTTT. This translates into CASSRREGLGTEAFF.

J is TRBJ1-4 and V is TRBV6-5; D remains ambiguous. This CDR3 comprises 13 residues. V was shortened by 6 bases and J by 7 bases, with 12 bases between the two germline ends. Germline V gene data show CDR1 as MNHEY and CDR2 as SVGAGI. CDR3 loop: CASRLDISEKLFF. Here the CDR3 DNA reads TGTGCCAGCAGACTTGACATAAGTGAAAAACTGTTTTTT.

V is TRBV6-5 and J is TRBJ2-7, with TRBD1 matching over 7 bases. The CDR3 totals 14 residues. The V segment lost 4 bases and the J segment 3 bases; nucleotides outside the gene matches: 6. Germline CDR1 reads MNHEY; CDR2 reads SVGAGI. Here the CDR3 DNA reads TGTGCCAGCAGTTGGACAGGAGTCCACTACGAGCAGTACTTC. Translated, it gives CASSWTGVHYEQYF.

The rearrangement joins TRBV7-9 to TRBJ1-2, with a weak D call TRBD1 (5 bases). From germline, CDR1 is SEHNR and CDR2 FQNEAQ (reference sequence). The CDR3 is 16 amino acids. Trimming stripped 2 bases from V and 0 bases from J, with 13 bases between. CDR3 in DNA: TGTGCCAGCAGCTTATCACAGGACACTACTAACTATGGCTACACCTTC. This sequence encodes CASSLSQDTTNYGYTF.

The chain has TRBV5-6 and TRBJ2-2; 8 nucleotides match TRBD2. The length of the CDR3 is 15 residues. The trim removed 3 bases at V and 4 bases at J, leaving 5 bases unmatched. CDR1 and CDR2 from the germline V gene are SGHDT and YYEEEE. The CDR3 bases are TGTGCCAGCAGCTGGGGAACTAGCGGCACCGGGGAGCTGTTTTTT. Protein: CASSWGTSGTGELFF.